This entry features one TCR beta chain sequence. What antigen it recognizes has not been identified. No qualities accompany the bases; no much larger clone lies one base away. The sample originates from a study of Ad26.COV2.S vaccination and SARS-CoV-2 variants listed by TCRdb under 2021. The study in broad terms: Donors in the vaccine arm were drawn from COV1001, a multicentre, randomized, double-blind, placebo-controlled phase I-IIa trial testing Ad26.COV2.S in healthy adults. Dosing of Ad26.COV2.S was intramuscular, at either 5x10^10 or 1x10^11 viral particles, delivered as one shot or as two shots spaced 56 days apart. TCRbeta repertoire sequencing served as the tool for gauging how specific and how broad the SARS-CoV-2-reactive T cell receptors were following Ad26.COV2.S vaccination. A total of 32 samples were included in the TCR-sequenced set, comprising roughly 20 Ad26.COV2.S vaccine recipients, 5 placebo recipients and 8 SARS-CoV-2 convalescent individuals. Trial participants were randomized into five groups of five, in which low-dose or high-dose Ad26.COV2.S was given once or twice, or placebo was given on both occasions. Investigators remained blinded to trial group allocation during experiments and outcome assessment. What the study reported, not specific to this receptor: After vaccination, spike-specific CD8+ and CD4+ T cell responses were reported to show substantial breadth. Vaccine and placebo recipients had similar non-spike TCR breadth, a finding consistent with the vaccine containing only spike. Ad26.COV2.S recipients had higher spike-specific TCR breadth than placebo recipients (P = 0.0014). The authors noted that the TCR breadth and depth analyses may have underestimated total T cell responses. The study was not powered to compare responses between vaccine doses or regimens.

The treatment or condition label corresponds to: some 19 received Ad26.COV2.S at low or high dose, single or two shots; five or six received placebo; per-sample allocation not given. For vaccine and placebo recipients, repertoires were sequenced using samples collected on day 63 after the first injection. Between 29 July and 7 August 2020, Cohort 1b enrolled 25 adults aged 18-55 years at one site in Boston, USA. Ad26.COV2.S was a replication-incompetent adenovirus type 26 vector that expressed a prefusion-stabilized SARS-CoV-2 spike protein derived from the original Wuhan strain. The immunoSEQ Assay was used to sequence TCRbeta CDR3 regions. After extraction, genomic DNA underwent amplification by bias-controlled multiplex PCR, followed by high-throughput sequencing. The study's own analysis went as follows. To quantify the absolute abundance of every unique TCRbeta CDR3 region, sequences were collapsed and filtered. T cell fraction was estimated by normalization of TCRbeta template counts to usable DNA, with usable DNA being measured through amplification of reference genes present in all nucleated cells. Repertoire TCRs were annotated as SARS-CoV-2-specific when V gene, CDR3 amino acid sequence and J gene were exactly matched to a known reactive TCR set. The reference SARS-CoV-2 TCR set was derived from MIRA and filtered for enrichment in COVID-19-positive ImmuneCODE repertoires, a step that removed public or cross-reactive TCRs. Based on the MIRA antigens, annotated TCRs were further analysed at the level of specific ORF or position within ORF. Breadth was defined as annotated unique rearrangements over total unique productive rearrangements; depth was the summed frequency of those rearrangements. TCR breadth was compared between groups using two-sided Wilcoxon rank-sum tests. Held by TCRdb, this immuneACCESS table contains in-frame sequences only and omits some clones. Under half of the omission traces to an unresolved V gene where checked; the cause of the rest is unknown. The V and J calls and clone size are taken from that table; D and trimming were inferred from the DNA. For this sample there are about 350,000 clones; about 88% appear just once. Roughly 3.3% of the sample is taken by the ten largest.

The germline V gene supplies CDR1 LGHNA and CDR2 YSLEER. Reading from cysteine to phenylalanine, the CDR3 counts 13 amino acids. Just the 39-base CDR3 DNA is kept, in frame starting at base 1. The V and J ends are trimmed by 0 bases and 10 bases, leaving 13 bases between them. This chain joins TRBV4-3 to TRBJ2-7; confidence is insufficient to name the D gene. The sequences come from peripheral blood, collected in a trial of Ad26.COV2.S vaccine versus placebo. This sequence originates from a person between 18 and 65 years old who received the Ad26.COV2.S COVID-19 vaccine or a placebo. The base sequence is TGCGCCAGCAGCCAAGATGAATACGGAAGTCAGTACTTC. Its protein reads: CASSQDEYGSQYF.